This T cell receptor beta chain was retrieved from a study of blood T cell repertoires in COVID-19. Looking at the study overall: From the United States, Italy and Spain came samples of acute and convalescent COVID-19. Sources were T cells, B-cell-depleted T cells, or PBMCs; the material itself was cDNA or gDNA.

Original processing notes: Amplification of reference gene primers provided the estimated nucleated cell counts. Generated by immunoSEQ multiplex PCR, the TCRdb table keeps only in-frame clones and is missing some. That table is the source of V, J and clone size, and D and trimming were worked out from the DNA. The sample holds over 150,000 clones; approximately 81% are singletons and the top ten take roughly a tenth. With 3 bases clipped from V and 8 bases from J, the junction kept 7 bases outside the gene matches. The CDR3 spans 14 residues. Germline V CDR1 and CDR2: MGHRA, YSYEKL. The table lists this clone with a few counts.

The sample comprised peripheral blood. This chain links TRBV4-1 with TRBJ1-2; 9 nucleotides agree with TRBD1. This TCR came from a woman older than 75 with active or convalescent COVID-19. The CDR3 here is CASSHPGQGRGYTF. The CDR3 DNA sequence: TGCGCCAGCAGCCATCCCGGACAGGGGAGAGGCTACACCTTC.